This T cell receptor beta chain was sequenced during a study of identical twins. Unique molecular identifiers were in the cDNA, with template-switch universal primer binding. TCRdb re-called the 5' RACE reads with MiXCR, one entry per CDR3 protein. This table has approximately 690,000 distinct CDR3 sequences, approximately 6% appearing once. The germline V gene has CDR1 LGHNT and CDR2 FRNRAP. Trimming took 1 base from V and 0 from J, leaving 11 bases between them. This CDR3 contains 16 residues. The study, taken as a whole, reports: With abundant cord blood beta clonotypes, insertions were fewer; memory repertoires showed no such pattern. Interpretation of the results relied on cross-sectional statistical analysis and not on following the same donors.

On this clonotype: What it binds is not known.

This receptor was obtained from a man younger than 30 in good health. The chain combines TRBV12-5 with TRBJ2-3; D is perhaps TRBD2 (5 bases). What was sequenced was naive T cells sorted from blood. CDR3 loop: CASGLGAGDSTDTQYF. CDR3 nucleotide sequence: TGTGCTAGTGGTTTGGGGGCCGGGGATAGCACAGATACGCAGTATTTT.